The rows below give T cell receptor beta chains drawn from one sample of a study of blood T cell repertoires in COVID-19. Sequencing was performed with immunoSEQ multiplex PCR; in TCRdb, only in-frame clones are kept and a portion is missing. Of about 220,000 clones listed, around 81% are singletons. Sequencing was done on a sample of peripheral blood. The receptors come from a woman between 55 and 75 years old with acute or convalescent COVID-19. CDR3s include the opening cysteine and the closing phenylalanine or tryptophan. Each record gives: V gene, D gene, clone size, J gene, CDR3 DNA, CDR3 protein. D genes are given only for firm matches. A clone size is listed for some rows: how often the clone was seen (once, few, many), or a class if it is expanded.

>TRBV5-1|.|.|TRBJ1-4
TGCGCCAGCAGCTTGGTCCCGTCCGGTGAAAAACTGTTTTTT
CASSLVPSGEKLFF
>TRBV3-1/TRBV3-2|TRBD1|once|TRBJ2-7
TGTGCCAGCAGCCATGCGACAGGGGGCTACGAGCAGTACTTC
CASSHATGGYEQYF
>TRBV27|TRBD2|.|TRBJ2-7
TGTGCCAGCAGTTCTCTCACTAGCGGGGGGGCTTACGAGCAGTACTTC
CASSSLTSGGAYEQYF
>TRBV3-1/TRBV3-2|.|.|TRBJ1-1
TGTGCCAGCAGCCAAGATCGCCCAGGGAGGGGGTCTGAAGCTTTCTTT
CASSQDRPGRGSEAFF
>TRBV5-1|.|.|TRBJ2-3
TGCGCCAGCAGCCGACTAGTCCAGGACCCAGATACGCAGTATTTT
CASSRLVQDPDTQYF
>TRBV6-5|TRBD2|once|TRBJ2-1
TGTGCCAGCACCAGAGTGGCGGGGGGGCCTAATGAGCAGTTCTTC
CASTRVAGGPNEQFF
>TRBV5-4|TRBD2|.|TRBJ2-1
TGTGCCAGCAGCTTGGTGCGGGGGGGCCGCCATGAGCAGTTCTTC
CASSLVRGGRHEQFF
>TRBV3-1/TRBV3-2|TRBD2|once|TRBJ2-5
TGTGCCAGCAGCCAAGGGCTAGCGGGGGCCGAGGGGGGGACCCAGTACTTC
CASSQGLAGAEGGTQYF
>TRBV29-1|.|.|TRBJ1-2
TGCAGCGTTGAAGGCTCAGACTATGGCTACACCTTC
CSVEGSDYGYTF
>TRBV19|.|.|TRBJ2-7
TGTGCCAGTAGATTCGGCAGGGGCTACGAGCAGTACTTC
CASRFGRGYEQYF
>TRBV18|.|.|TRBJ2-4
TGTGCCAGCTCACCCATCGGAGAAGCCAAAAACATTCAGTACTTC
CASSPIGEAKNIQYF
>TRBV5-1|TRBD1|once|TRBJ1-4
TGCGCCAGCAGCCGTCGAGCAGGGGGCCAGGGGGATGAAAAACTGTTTTTT
CASSRRAGGQGDEKLFF
>TRBV4-1|.|.|TRBJ2-7
TGCGCCAGCAGCCAAGATCAGTCAGGGGCTCACTACGAGCAGTACTTC
CASSQDQSGAHYEQYF
>TRBV9|TRBD1|.|TRBJ1-2
TGTGCCAGCAGCGTAGGGACAGGGGATGGCTACACCTTC
CASSVGTGDGYTF
>TRBV6-1|TRBD1|once|TRBJ1-2
TGTGCCAGCAGTGAGGGACAGGGTTCCTATGGCTACACCTTC
CASSEGQGSYGYTF
>TRBV6-5|.|.|TRBJ1-5
TGTGCCAGCAGACCCCAGGGAAATAGCAATCAGCCCCAGCATTTT
CASRPQGNSNQPQHF
>TRBV6-5|.|.|TRBJ1-1
TGTGCCACCAGGGGCCAAGAAATAGAAGCTTTCTTT
CATRGQEIEAFF
>TRBV27|.|.|TRBJ1-1
TGTGCCAGCAGTTCGGACAGAGGACATCGGGGCACTGAAGCTTTCTTT
CASSSDRGHRGTEAFF
>TRBV7-2|TRBD1|.|TRBJ1-1
TGTGCCAGCAGGTCGGGACAGGGGTCTGAAGCTTTCTTT
CASRSGQGSEAFF
>TRBV19|.|.|TRBJ1-1
TGTGCCAGTAGTCTCGATCGGGGGGGAAGCACTGAAGCTTTCTTT
CASSLDRGGSTEAFF
>TRBV19|TRBD2|.|TRBJ2-1
TGTGCCAGTAGTCCCCAGGGGACTAGCACCGGCTCCTACAATGAGCAGTTCTTC
CASSPQGTSTGSYNEQFF
>TRBV18|.|.|TRBJ1-2
TGTGCCAGCTCACCGACTACCGGGACATATGGCTACACCTTC
CASSPTTGTYGYTF